This TCR beta chain was observed in a study of blood T cell repertoires in COVID-19. Looked up from germline, CDR1 is MNHEY and CDR2 is SVGAGI. The CDR3 spans 10 residues. V was pared by 7 bases and J by 12 bases, with 3 bases of the junction left unmatched. This clone was seen only once. Assay: immunoSEQ multiplex PCR; the TCRdb copy retains only in-frame clones and omits some. The sample consists of 110,000 or so clones, 70% to 90% of them appearing once. Material: peripheral blood. The source is a woman aged 70-85 years who had recovered from COVID-19. The rearrangement joins TRBV6-5 to TRBJ2-3; 8 bases match TRBD1. CDR3 protein: CASIGQGQYF. CDR3 coding DNA: TGTGCCAGCATCGGACAGGGACAGTATTTT.